Listed below are T cell receptor beta chains from one sample, sequenced in a study of cytomegalovirus exposure and HLA in healthy donors. This table comes from immunoSEQ multiplex PCR, and its TCRdb copy is limited to in-frame clones, with some not included. This sample has some 170,000 clones; roughly 77% occur once, and the top ten carry around 1.9%. The sequencing sample was made of PBMCs. The receptors here all came from a woman between 18 and 29 years old in good health and CMV-seronegative. The CDR3 runs from the conserved cysteine through the conserved F or W. Part of the rows lack a size; the others show once, few, many or a class for expanded clones.

size	V	J	CDR3
.	TRBV4-2	TRBJ2-6	CASSSRGQAISGANVLTF
.	TRBV7-6	TRBJ1-4	CASRPQGLGEKLFF
.	TRBV7-8	TRBJ2-7	CASTPSGSYEQYF
.	TRBV10-3	TRBJ1-2	CAISDGRQNYGYTF
.	TRBV5-1	.	CASQRRGGEDEQYF
.	TRBV5-8	TRBJ2-3	CASSLGPGSTDTQYF
.	TRBV29-1	TRBJ2-2	CSVVSEGALGELFF
.	TRBV7-8	TRBJ2-1	CASSFQLAAYNEQFF
few	TRBV23-1	TRBJ2-1	CASSQGARGVPYNEQFF
.	TRBV4-1	TRBJ2-3	CASSQGPDRVTDTQYF
.	TRBV21-1	TRBJ1-1	CASSDIGGGLNTEAFF
.	TRBV28	TRBJ2-7	CASTFSGGTYEQYF
.	TRBV11-2	TRBJ1-2	CASSLSTGSNYGYTF
.	TRBV5-5	TRBJ2-7	CASSLRDNYEQYF
.	TRBV30	TRBJ1-5	CAWSAIQGAWQPQHF
.	TRBV5-1	TRBJ1-2	CASRYAGTELSYTF
.	TRBV15	TRBJ1-2	CATSRDDKGYYGYTF